One and the same sample provided the 23 T cell receptor beta chains below, sequenced in a study of cytomegalovirus exposure and HLA in healthy donors. Repertoires were generated with immunoSEQ multiplex PCR, while TCRdb's copy carries only in-frame clones and drops some. The sample holds approximately 130,000 clones, under 90% seen once. Specimen: PBMCs. The receptors stem from a woman between 25 and 40 years old in good health and CMV-seronegative.

The chain couples TRBV2 to TRBJ2-7, with 11 bases that match TRBD1. CDR1 SNHLY and CDR2 FYNNEI come from the germline V gene. The CDR3 extends over 15 amino acids. V lost 4 bases, J lost 5 bases, and 7 bases stayed unmatched. CDR3 nucleotide sequence: TGTGCCAGCAGTGGGACAGGGGGCGGTCAAAACGAGCAGTACTTC. This encodes CASSGTGGGQNEQYF.

The V call is TRBV7-2, the J call TRBJ1-1; 9 bases map to TRBD1. Trimming cost V 3 bases and J 2 bases; bases outside gene matches: 4. Per germline, CDR1 SGHTA and CDR2 FQGNSA. The CDR3 is 15 residues long. The CDR3 nucleotides read TGTGCCAGCAGCTTCCGGGACAGGGACAACACTGAAGCTTTCTTT. It specifies CASSFRDRDNTEAFF. Full variable domain (remainder filled in from reference TRBV7-2 and TRBJ1-1): GAGVSQSPSNKVTEKGKDVELRCDPISGHTALYWYRQSLGQGLEFLIYFQGNSAPDKSGLPSDRFSAERTGGSVSTLTIQRTQQEDSAVYLCASSFRDRDNTEAFFGQGTRLTVV.

This rearrangement joins TRBV19 to TRBJ2-1; TRBD1 is a possible D gene (6 bases). Germline V gene sequence: CDR1 LNHDA, CDR2 SQIVND (reference sequence). V lost 10 bases, J lost 9 bases, and 22 bases lay in between. This CDR3 region has 14 residues. The CDR3 DNA reads as TGTGCCACCTCGGAGGTGGGGTTAGGGGGTGAGCAGTTCTTC. This encodes CATSEVGLGGEQFF.

The chain is built from TRBV6-5 and TRBJ1-2; D uncertain. CDR1 MNHEY and CDR2 SVGAGI come from the germline V gene. Trimming removed 6 bases at V and 4 bases at J, with 15 bases between. The CDR3 spans 14 residues. The CDR3 here is CASRSDNHLYGYTF. CDR3 DNA sequence: TGTGCCAGCAGATCCGACAACCATCTCTATGGCTACACCTTC.

The rearrangement joins TRBV27 to TRBJ1-2, with TRBD1 matching 7 bases. V trimming: 0 bases; J trimming: 4 bases; junction bases outside the gene matches: 5. CDR3 length: 15 residues. Germline V gene data show CDR1 as MNHEY and CDR2 as SMNVEV (reference sequence). The CDR3 nucleotides are TGTGCCAGCAGTTTATCCCGCACAGGGGCCTATGGCTACACCTTC. Translated, it gives CASSLSRTGAYGYTF.

J is TRBJ2-2 and V is TRBV7-3, with TRBD2 matching 10 bases. The CDR3 extends over 16 amino acids. V was clipped by 2 bases and J by 5 bases; unmatched bases: 5. Germline V CDR1 and CDR2: SGHTA, FQGTGA. Here the CDR3 DNA reads TGTGCCAGCAGCTTACTAGCGGGGGCGACTACCGGGGAGCTGTTTTTT. As protein: CASSLLAGATTGELFF.

This chain joins TRBV7-9 and TRBJ1-1; the D is unclear. The V gene lost 4 bases and the J gene lost 4 bases, with 4 bases spanning the gap. From germline, CDR1 is SEHNR and CDR2 FQNEAQ (reference sequence). The CDR3 has 11 amino acids. The CDR3 DNA reads as TGTGCCAGCAGCTCATCCACTGAAGCTTTCTTT. Encoded protein: CASSSSTEAFF. Drawing the rest from reference TRBV7-9 and TRBJ1-1, the complete variable domain is DTGVSQNPRHKITKRGQNVTFRCDPISEHNRLYWYRQTLGQGPEFLTYFQNEAQLEKSRLLSDRFSAERPKGSFSTLEIQRTEQGDSAMYLCASSSSTEAFFGQGTRLTVV.

The chain couples TRBV29-1 to TRBJ1-2; a weak D match, TRBD1 (6 bases). The CDR3 is 13 amino acids. Germline-derived CDR1 and CDR2 are SQVTM and ANQGSEA. Trimming left V 6 bases short and J 5 bases short, with 16 bases between. The CDR3 sequence is CSVPLDSLYGYTF. DNA for the CDR3: TGCAGCGTCCCTTTGGACAGTCTTTATGGCTACACCTTC.

The chain links TRBV12-5 to TRBJ2-7; 7 positions agree with TRBD1. The CDR3 consists of 13 residues. The V gene's germline CDR1 is LGHNT and CDR2 FRNRAP. Trimming cost V 7 bases and J 3 bases; bases outside gene matches: 6. The CDR3 loop is CASVPRDSYEQYF. The CDR3 bases are TGTGCTAGTGTTCCCCGGGACAGCTACGAGCAGTACTTC. The full variable domain, rest sourced from reference TRBV12-5 and TRBJ2-7, is DARVTQTPRHKVTEMGQEVTMRCQPILGHNTVFWYRQTMMQGLELLAYFRNRAPLDDSGMPKDRFSAEMPDATLATLKIQPSEPRDSAVYFCASVPRDSYEQYFGPGTRLTVT.

The rearrangement links TRBV7-6 to TRBJ2-1; 11 nucleotides match TRBD2. Unmatched junction bases numbered 4, after V lost 1 base and J lost 8 bases. The CDR3 is made up of 15 amino acids. CDR1 is SGHVS and CDR2 is FNYEAQ in the germline V gene. This CDR3 reads CASSLGHSGGDEQFF. The CDR3 nucleotides read TGTGCCAGCAGCTTAGGCCATAGCGGGGGGGATGAGCAGTTCTTC.

The rearrangement joins TRBV7-8 to TRBJ1-1, with 7 bases aligning to TRBD1. The V and J ends lost 2 bases and 1 base, in that order; junction bases with no gene match: 7. Germline-derived CDR1 and CDR2 are SGHVS and FQNEAQ. This CDR3 is 16 amino acids long. CDR3: CASSLLEGGWNTEAFF. Written as DNA, the CDR3 is TGTGCCAGCAGCTTACTGGAAGGGGGCTGGAACACTGAAGCTTTCTTT.

The chain is built from TRBV2 and TRBJ2-2; 7 bases fit TRBD2. The germline gives CDR1 SNHLY, CDR2 FYNNEI. This CDR3 spans 15 amino acids. Losses at the gene ends were 6 bases for V and 0 bases for J; bases not matched to a gene: 4. CDR3 sequence reads: CASRAAGANTGELFF. The CDR3 coding sequence is TGTGCCAGCAGGGCGGCGGGGGCGAACACCGGGGAGCTGTTTTTT.

The genes are TRBV7-8 and TRBJ1-1; D gene unclear. The germline V gene has CDR1 SGHVS and CDR2 FQNEAQ. V lost 1 base, J lost 1 base, and 4 bases lay in between. The CDR3 runs 13 residues. Here the CDR3 reads CASSLEQNTEAFF. The CDR3 DNA is TGTGCCAGCAGCTTAGAACAGAACACTGAAGCTTTCTTT.

The DNA of the CDR3 is TGTGCCAGCAGCACTAGGACAGGGAAAGCCGAGACCCAGTACTTC. It encodes CASSTRTGKAETQYF. This chain uses TRBV5-6 with TRBJ2-5, with 8 bases that match TRBD1. The CDR3 has 15 residues. J gave up 5 bases and V 4 bases, and 10 bases lay outside the gene matches. Germline values: CDR1 SGHDT, CDR2 YYEEEE.

CDR3 region: CAWSSAPRGYTF. Written as DNA, the CDR3 is TGTGCCTGGAGTTCGGCCCCCAGGGGCTACACCTTC. The rearrangement links TRBV30 to TRBJ1-2; unclear D gene. Germline V gene data show CDR1 as GTSNPN and CDR2 as SVGIG (reference sequence). CDR3 length: 12 residues. The V gene lost 2 bases and the J gene lost 8 bases, with 12 bases spanning the gap.

This chain uses TRBV7-3 with TRBJ2-3; 10 bases fit TRBD2. From germline, CDR1 is SGHTA and CDR2 FQGTGA. With 6 bases clipped from V and 2 bases from J, the junction kept 5 bases outside the gene matches. There are 15 residues in the CDR3. The CDR3 sequence: CASSLSGGYTDTQYF. Here the CDR3 DNA reads TGTGCCAGCAGTCTTAGCGGGGGGTACACAGATACGCAGTATTTT.

Only a few counts were recorded for this clone. The chain links TRBV11-3 to TRBJ2-1; D might be TRBD1 (6 bases). Germline V gene lookup returns CDR1 SGHNT and CDR2 YENEEA. Trimming shortened V by 6 bases and J by 7 bases, and 13 bases separated the two germline ends. The CDR3 length is 13 residues. CDR3 DNA: TGTGCCAGCAGTCCCAGGGGAGAAAATGAGCAGTTCTTC. Translating it yields CASSPRGENEQFF. Filled out from reference TRBV11-3 and TRBJ2-1, the complete variable domain reads EAGVVQSPRYKIIEKKQPVAFWCNPISGHNTLYWYLQNLGQGPELLIRYENEEAVDDSQLPKDRFSAERLKGVDSTLKIQPAELGDSAVYLCASSPRGENEQFFGPGTRLTVL.

There are a few counts of this clone. CDR3 sequence: CASSTRLAGLPTDTQYF. The CDR3 bases are TGTGCCAGTAGTACACGACTAGCGGGTCTCCCCACAGATACGCAGTATTTT. This chain joins TRBV19 and TRBJ2-3; 10 bases match TRBD2. CDR3 length: 17 residues. Trimming cost V 4 bases and J 2 bases; bases outside gene matches: 9. Germline lookup yields CDR1 LNHDA and CDR2 SQIVND (reference sequence).

The rearrangement uses TRBV30 and TRBJ2-5; no clear D. The CDR3 has 13 amino acids. V gave up 7 bases and J gave up 5 bases, with 17 bases separating them. The germline V gene has CDR1 GTSNPN and CDR2 SVGIG (reference sequence). The CDR3 protein is CALKGFSGETQYF. CDR3 nucleotides: TGTGCCTTGAAAGGCTTCTCCGGGGAGACCCAGTACTTC.

The chain links TRBV30 to TRBJ1-2; D is unresolved. The V end lost 4 bases, the J end lost 5 bases, and 17 bases lay between the germline ends. In germline, CDR1 is GTSNPN, CDR2 SVGIG (reference sequence). This CDR3 is 14 amino acids long. This chain's CDR3 is CAWNPEATPYGYTF. The CDR3 DNA follows: TGTGCCTGGAATCCGGAGGCAACACCATATGGCTACACCTTC.

The chain is built from TRBV27 and TRBJ2-2, with D perhaps TRBD2 (7 bases). CDR1 MNHEY and CDR2 SMNVEV come from the germline V gene (reference sequence). There are 17 residues in the CDR3. V was clipped by 1 base and J by 5 bases, with 17 bases between them. CDR3 region: CASSLLGGAQGTGELFF. The CDR3 DNA reads as TGTGCCAGCAGTTTATTAGGGGGGGCCCAAGGGACCGGGGAGCTGTTTTTT.

This clone has only a few counts. The V call is TRBV18, the J call TRBJ1-4; D is unresolved. The germline V gene encodes CDR1 KGHSH and CDR2 LQKENI. The CDR3 is 14 residues long. The V gene lost 4 bases and the J gene lost 6 bases, with 12 bases spanning the gap. The CDR3 nucleotides read TGTGCCAGCTCACGTGCAGGTGTCGATGAAAAACTGTTTTTT. It specifies CASSRAGVDEKLFF.

V and J are TRBV19 and TRBJ2-1; 8 positions match TRBD2. The CDR3 contains 14 residues. V lost 5 bases to trimming and J lost 0 bases; unmatched junction nucleotides: 0. Germline values: CDR1 LNHDA, CDR2 SQIVND (reference sequence). CDR3 bases: TGTGCCAGTAGTCGGGGGGGCTCCTACAATGAGCAGTTCTTC. Translating it yields CASSRGGSYNEQFF.